This T cell receptor beta chain appears in the sequencing data of a study of blood T cell repertoires in COVID-19. As for the study in general: T cells, B-cell-depleted T cells, or PBMCs supplied cDNA or gDNA.

Sequencing used immunoSEQ multiplex PCR; TCRdb keeps in-frame clones, though not all of them. The sample has a few hundred thousand clones; 70% to 90% are singletons. Trimming left V 5 bases short and J 4 bases short, with 9 bases between. CDR1 is SGHTA and CDR2 is FQGNSA in the germline V gene. This CDR3 has 12 residues. V gene TRBV7-2 combines with J gene TRBJ2-7, with unresolved D. The sample was peripheral blood. This receptor was obtained from a man between 18 and 35 years old with active or convalescent COVID-19. CDR3 in amino acids: CASSPPGYEQYF. The CDR3 region has the DNA TGTGCCAGCAGCCCCCCCGGTTACGAGCAGTACTTC.